Listed below are T cell receptor beta chains from one sample, sequenced in a study of blood T cell repertoires in COVID-19. The assay was immunoSEQ multiplex PCR, and TCRdb's table has in-frame clones only and misses some. The table includes more than 150,000 clones, 60% to 80% detected once. Sequencing input: peripheral blood. The receptors derive from a woman in her 70s with acute or convalescent COVID-19. CDR3s include the opening cysteine and the closing phenylalanine or tryptophan. The D gene is left open where the match is weak.

>-|TRBV2|13|TRBJ2-4
CASSWGPKNIQYF
>TRBD2|TRBV5-6|15|TRBJ2-7
CASSLGPSGSYEQYF
>-|TRBV18|19|TRBJ2-7
CASSPRPGVWDERSYEQYF
>TRBD1|TRBV27|17|TRBJ2-2
CASSLLVRTGVGGELFF
>TRBD2|TRBV9|15|TRBJ2-3
CASSVGTSGRGTQYF
>-|TRBV29-1|14|TRBJ1-4
CSAAEQVRGSKLFF
>-|TRBV24-1|16|TRBJ1-5
CATSDGGGGGNQPQHF
>-|TRBV3-1/TRBV3-2|14|TRBJ2-7
CASSQGHRSYEQYF
>-|TRBV30|15|TRBJ2-7
CAWSVYGGTTYEQYF
>-|TRBV28|16|TRBJ2-2
CASRERGAQNTGELFF
>TRBD2|TRBV18|15|TRBJ2-1
CASSAGLAGNNEQFF
>-|TRBV9|15|TRBJ2-5
CASSAGAKGGETQYF
>TRBD2|TRBV2|16|TRBJ2-2
CASSVAGGASVGELFF
>-|TRBV6-1|13|TRBJ1-5
CASSERSRLAQHF
>-|TRBV19|13|TRBJ1-4
CASRGARVEKLFF
>-|TRBV10-3|15|TRBJ2-2
CAIGGAAPNTGELFF
>-|TRBV9|15|TRBJ1-4
CASSSRASTAEKLFF
>TRBD2|TRBV2|13|TRBJ2-7
CAIKREGPNEQYF
>-|TRBV30|12|TRBJ1-1
CAWSVGGTEAFF
>-|TRBV7-3|16|TRBJ1-5
CASSLKVREGNQPQHF
>TRBD1|TRBV9|15|TRBJ2-2
CASSVGLQGTGELFF
>TRBD1|TRBV3-1/TRBV3-2|18|TRBJ1-4
CASSPSLTTAGTDEKLFF
>-|TRBV6-5|15|TRBJ1-1
CASSKGTSGGTEAFF
>-|TRBV19|16|TRBJ2-1
CASSVEAGSSYNEQFF
>TRBD2|TRBV6-2/TRBV6-3|15|TRBJ2-2
CASSFLLAGVRELFF
>-|TRBV2|14|TRBJ1-1
CASSRGGVDTEAFF
>-|TRBV15|13|TRBJ1-3
CATSPRVGNTIYF
>-|TRBV27|16|TRBJ1-6
CASSFGGPGLNSPLHF
>TRBD2|TRBV4-1|15|TRBJ2-1
CASSQLGLAHNEQFF
>TRBD1|TRBV5-6|15|TRBJ2-3
CASSPTGAGTDTQYF
>-|TRBV5-1|13|TRBJ2-7
CASRGNRTYEQYF
>TRBD1|TRBV13|19|TRBJ2-6
CASSLVGTGFNSGANVLTF
>TRBD1|TRBV2|14|TRBJ1-1
CASRGGQGYTEAFF
>TRBD1|TRBV5-5|15|TRBJ2-7
CASSPLTGSRGEQYF
>TRBD2|TRBV19|18|TRBJ2-7
CASSRGLAGYGSSYEQYF
>-|TRBV7-2|19|TRBJ2-6
CASSLTSGHSLSGANVLTF
>-|TRBV2|12|TRBJ1-5
CASSDVGQPQHF
>TRBD1|TRBV24-1|16|TRBJ2-3
CATSGRTGVLTDTQYF
>TRBD1|TRBV29-1|13|TRBJ2-5
CSGTQGAGETQYF
>-|TRBV19|11|TRBJ2-7
CASSTGYEQYF
>-|TRBV20-1|13|TRBJ1-4
CSASRGGGEKLFF
>TRBD1|TRBV5-1|15|TRBJ1-6
CASSLGQGAYSPLHF
>TRBD1|TRBV5-6|15|TRBJ1-1
CASSTVEDRGSEAFF
>-|TRBV5-6|14|TRBJ2-1
CASSLTRGYNEQFF
>-|TRBV12-3/TRBV12-4|12|TRBJ1-1
CASRTDTNEAFF
>-|TRBV7-3|13|TRBJ2-1
CASSRGIPNEQFF
>TRBD2|TRBV3-1/TRBV3-2|15|TRBJ2-2
CASSPSGMPPGELFF
>-|TRBV20-1|13|TRBJ2-4
CSASAGGGDIQYF
>-|TRBV5-1|15|TRBJ2-3
CASSLDRASTDTQYF
>-|TRBV4-1|15|TRBJ2-1
CASSQDRKRINEQFF
>TRBD2|TRBV18|16|TRBJ2-3
CASSSLAGGGTDTQYF
>-|TRBV25-1|13|TRBJ2-5
CASTDISQETQYF
>TRBD2|TRBV10-3|15|TRBJ2-5
CAISDPGLVKETQYF
>-|TRBV7-9|14|TRBJ2-7
CASSPGYEPYEQYF
>TRBD2|TRBV6-2/TRBV6-3|15|TRBJ2-1
CASSYERETYNEQFF